This entry describes one TCR beta chain. This entry belongs to a study of shared clonotypes between healthy human individuals. After removal of 8 bases from V and 6 bases from J, the junction contained 6 bases not matched to a gene. Germline CDR1 is MDHEN and CDR2 is SYDVKM. The CDR3 contains 14 residues. TCRdb's table, derived via immunoSEQ multiplex PCR, lists solely in-frame clones and lacks some. This repertoire shows approximately 340,000 clones, around 67% found once; its top ten account for more than 9%. Specimen: memory CD4+ T cells sorted from blood. The sample's subset: CD45RA-negative fraction. This TCR came from a man younger than 40 in good health. The chain has TRBV28 and TRBJ2-1; 11 nucleotides line up with TRBD2. CDR3 nucleotides: TGTGCCAGCGGGCTAGCGGGAGGTGTCAATGAGCAGTTCTTC. Translating gives CASGLAGGVNEQFF. Filled out from reference TRBV28 and TRBJ2-1, the complete variable domain reads DVKVTQSSRYLVKRTGEKVFLECVQDMDHENMFWYRQDPGLGLRLIYFSYDVKMKEKGDIPEGYSVSREKKERFSLILESASTNQTSMYLCASGLAGGVNEQFFGPGTRLTVL.